These 3 T cell receptor beta chains originate from one sample sequenced in a study of T cells in tumors after PD-1 blockade (dated by TCRdb to 2018 to 2020). Library generation was performed with the immunoSEQ multiplex PCR assay. The table comes from immuneACCESS by way of TCRdb, which keeps in-frame sequences with V and J called. Part of the clones is missing from these tables; in studies checked, under half for an unresolved V gene and the rest for unknown reasons. The sample yields tens of thousands of clones; roughly 75% were counted once. Of the sample, 13% falls within the top ten clones. Read against the paper, the sample's time point label means: before anti-PD-1 therapy. This sample comprised PBMCs, obtained before anti-PD-1 treatment. These receptors originate from a human donor with basal cell carcinoma.

This clone turned up a few times. The genes are TRBV2 and TRBJ2-5, with a possible D match to TRBD2 (6 bases). The V and J ends lost 6 bases and 5 bases respectively, with 22 bases between them. This CDR3 has 16 amino acids. Germline V gene data show CDR1 as SNHLY and CDR2 as FYNNEI. This chain's CDR3 is CASSKQTSYGGETQYF. The DNA for the CDR3 is TGTGCCAGCAGCAAACAAACATCCTATGGAGGGGAGACCCAGTACTTC.

The chain is built from TRBV29-1 and TRBJ1-1, with unresolved D. Between the trimmed V and J ends, which lost 3 bases and 6 bases, there was a span of 11 bases. CDR1 is SQVTM, CDR2 ANQGSEA, per germline. This CDR3 region has 12 residues. Here the CDR3 DNA reads TGCAGCGTTGAGTCTGGTTTGGCTGAAGCTTTCTTT. Translated: CSVESGLAEAFF.

The rearrangement uses TRBV9 and TRBJ2-1; 9 positions match TRBD2. CDR1 is SGDLS and CDR2 is YYNGEE in the germline V gene. J lost 5 bases, V lost 7 bases, and 7 bases had no gene match. This CDR3 region has 14 residues. This CDR3 reads CASAGGQANNEQFF. The DNA of the CDR3 is TGTGCCAGCGCGGGGGGGCAGGCTAACAATGAGCAGTTCTTC.